This T cell receptor beta chain originates from a study of blood T cells in healthy people across ages. Overall study results and limits: Age brought a roughly linear fall in TCR beta diversity measured per million T cells. The percentage of naive T cells correlated strongly with TCR beta diversity.

A second PCR of about 7 to 12 cycles used a sample-barcoded 5' primer and a J-beta primer mix. TCRdb redid the calling of the 5' RACE reads with MiXCR, one entry per CDR3 protein. This repertoire shows about a million distinct CDR3 sequences, 30% to 40% found once; its top ten account for 13%. A minimum of 6 micrograms of total RNA was extracted per sample. Germline V gene lookup returns CDR1 SNHLY and CDR2 FYNNEI. V lost 8 bases to trimming and J lost 0 bases, with 14 bases between them. The CDR3 consists of 15 residues. Details on this clonotype: Its antigen is still unknown.

Sequencing was performed on blood. The TCR comes from a young man in good health. V and J are TRBV2 and TRBJ2-1, with D possibly matching TRBD2 (6 bases). The CDR3 protein is CASASRESSYNEQFF. CDR3 DNA sequence: TGTGCCAGCGCTTCACGGGAGTCCTCCTACAATGAGCAGTTCTTC.